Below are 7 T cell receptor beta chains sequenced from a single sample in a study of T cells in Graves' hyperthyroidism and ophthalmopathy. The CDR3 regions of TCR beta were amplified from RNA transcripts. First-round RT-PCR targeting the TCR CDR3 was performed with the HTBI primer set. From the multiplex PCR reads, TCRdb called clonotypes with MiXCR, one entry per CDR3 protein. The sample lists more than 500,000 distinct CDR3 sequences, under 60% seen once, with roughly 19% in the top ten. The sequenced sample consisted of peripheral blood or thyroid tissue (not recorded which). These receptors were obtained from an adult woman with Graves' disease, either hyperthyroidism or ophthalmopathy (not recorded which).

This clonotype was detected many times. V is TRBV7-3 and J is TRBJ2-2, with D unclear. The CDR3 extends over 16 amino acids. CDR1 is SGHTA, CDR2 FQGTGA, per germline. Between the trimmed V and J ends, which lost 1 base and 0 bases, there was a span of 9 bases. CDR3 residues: CASSLMRPTNTGELFF. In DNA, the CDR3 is TGTGCCAGCAGCTTAATGCGACCGACGAACACCGGGGAGCTGTTTTTT.

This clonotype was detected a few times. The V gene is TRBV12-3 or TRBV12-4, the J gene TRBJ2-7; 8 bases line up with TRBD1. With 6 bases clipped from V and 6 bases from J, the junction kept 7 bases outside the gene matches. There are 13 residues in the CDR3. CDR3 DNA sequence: TGTGCCAGCAGACCGGGACAGGAGAGCGAGCAGTACTTC. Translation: CASRPGQESEQYF.

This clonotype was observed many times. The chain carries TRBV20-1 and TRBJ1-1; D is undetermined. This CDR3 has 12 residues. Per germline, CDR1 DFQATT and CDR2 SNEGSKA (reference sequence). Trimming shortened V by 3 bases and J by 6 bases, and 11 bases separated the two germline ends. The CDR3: CSASPEAAEAFF. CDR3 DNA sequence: TGCAGTGCTAGCCCGGAAGCGGCTGAAGCTTTCTTT.

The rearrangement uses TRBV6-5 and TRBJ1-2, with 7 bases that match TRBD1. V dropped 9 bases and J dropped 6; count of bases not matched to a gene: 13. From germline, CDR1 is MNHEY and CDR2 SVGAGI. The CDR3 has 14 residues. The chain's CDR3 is CASSTRTGYNGYTF. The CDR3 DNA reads TGTGCCAGTTCCACTCGGACAGGTTACAATGGCTACACCTTC.

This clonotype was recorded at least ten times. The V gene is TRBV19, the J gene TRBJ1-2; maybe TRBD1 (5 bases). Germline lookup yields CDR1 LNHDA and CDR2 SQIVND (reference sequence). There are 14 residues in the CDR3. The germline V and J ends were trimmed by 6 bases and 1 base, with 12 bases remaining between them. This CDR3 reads CASSFTGHNYGYTF. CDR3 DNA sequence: TGTGCCAGTAGCTTCACAGGACATAACTATGGCTACACCTTC.

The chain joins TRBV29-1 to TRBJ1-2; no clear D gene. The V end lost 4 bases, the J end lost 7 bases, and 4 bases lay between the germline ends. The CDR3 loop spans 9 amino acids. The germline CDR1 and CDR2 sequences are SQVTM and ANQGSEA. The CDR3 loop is CSVAGGYTF. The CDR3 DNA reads TGCAGCGTTGCCGGTGGCTACACCTTC.

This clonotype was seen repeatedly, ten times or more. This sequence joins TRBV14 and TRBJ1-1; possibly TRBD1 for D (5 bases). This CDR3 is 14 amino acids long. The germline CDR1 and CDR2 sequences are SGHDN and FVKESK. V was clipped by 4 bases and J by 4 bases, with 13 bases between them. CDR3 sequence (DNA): TGTGCCAGCAGCCGTGTGGGGGGTCGCACTGAAGCTTTCTTT. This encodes CASSRVGGRTEAFF. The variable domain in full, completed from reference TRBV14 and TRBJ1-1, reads EAGVTQFPSHSVIEKGQTVTLRCDPISGHDNLYWYRRVMGKEIKFLLHFVKESKQDESGMPNNRFLAERTGGTYSTLKVQPAELEDSGVYFCASSRVGGRTEAFFGQGTRLTVV.